The T cell receptor (beta chain) described here comes from a study of PD-1 blockade in mismatch repair-deficient tumors. Notes on this clone: The antigen remains undetermined.

Assay used: immunoSEQ multiplex PCR; TCRdb lists only in-frame clones, some missing. The table has roughly 15,000 clones, approximately 84% seen once; the top ten hold about 3.4%. Trimming removed 5 bases from V and 3 bases from J; junction bases left unmatched: 9. Germline V gives CDR1 LGHNA, CDR2 YNFKEQ. This CDR3 comprises 15 residues. Study-level points and caveats: After pembrolizumab, tumor-resident clones rose rapidly, then generally contracted before radiologic responses.

The receptor's source is an adult with mismatch repair-deficient cancer. This material consisted of PBMCs, taken 4 weeks after starting pembrolizumab. The chain employs TRBV4-2 and TRBJ1-1, with 7 nucleotides matching TRBD1. The CDR3 protein is CASSTQGVEDTEAFF. In nucleotides, the CDR3 is TGTGCCAGCAGCACGCAGGGGGTGGAGGACACTGAAGCTTTCTTT.